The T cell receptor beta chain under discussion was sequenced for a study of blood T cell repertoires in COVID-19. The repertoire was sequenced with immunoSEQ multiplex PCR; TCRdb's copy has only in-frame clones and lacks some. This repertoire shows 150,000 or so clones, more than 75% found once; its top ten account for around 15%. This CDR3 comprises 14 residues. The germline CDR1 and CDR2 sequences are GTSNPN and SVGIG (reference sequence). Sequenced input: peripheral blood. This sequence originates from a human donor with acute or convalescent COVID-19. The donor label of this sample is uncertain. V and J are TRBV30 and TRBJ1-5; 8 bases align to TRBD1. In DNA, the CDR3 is TGTGCTTCCGGGACAGGCAATAGCAATCAGCCCCAGCATTTT. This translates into CASGTGNSNQPQHF. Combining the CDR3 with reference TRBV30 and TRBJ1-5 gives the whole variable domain SQTIHQWPATLVQPVGSPLSLECTVEGTSNPNLYWYRQAAGRGLQLLFYSVGIGQISSEVPQNLSASRPQDRQFILSSKKLLLSDSGFYLCASGTGNSNQPQHFGDGTRLSIL.